This T cell receptor beta chain is drawn from a study of Ad26.COV2.S vaccination and SARS-CoV-2 variants. Study-wide context: Recipients of Ad26.COV2.S got it intramuscularly, once or twice 56 days apart. Study-wide points: After vaccination, reports described spike-specific CD8+ and CD4+ T cell responses as showing substantial breadth. Placebo recipients had lower spike-specific TCR breadth than vaccine recipients.

TCRdb keeps only in-frame clones here, not all; method: immunoSEQ multiplex PCR. The sample lists over 200,000 clones, roughly 90% occurring once. Treatment indicated: about 20 received Ad26.COV2.S at low or high dose, single or two shots; five or six received placebo; per-sample allocation not given. Samples analyzed were those drawn on day 63 after the first vaccine or placebo injection. Details on this clone: Its antigen is not identified.

Trimming cost V 6 bases and J 6 bases; bases outside gene matches: 4. This CDR3 spans 12 amino acids. Per the germline V gene, CDR1 is LNHNV and CDR2 is YYDKDF (reference sequence). This sequence was found in a person between 18 and 65 years old who received the Ad26.COV2.S COVID-19 vaccine or a placebo. This chain joins TRBV15 and TRBJ2-7, with 8 bases lining up with TRBD1. The material sequenced was peripheral blood, taken in a trial of Ad26.COV2.S vaccine versus placebo. CDR3 in amino acids: CATSMTGAEQYF. CDR3 in DNA: TGTGCCACCAGTATGACAGGGGCCGAGCAGTACTTC.